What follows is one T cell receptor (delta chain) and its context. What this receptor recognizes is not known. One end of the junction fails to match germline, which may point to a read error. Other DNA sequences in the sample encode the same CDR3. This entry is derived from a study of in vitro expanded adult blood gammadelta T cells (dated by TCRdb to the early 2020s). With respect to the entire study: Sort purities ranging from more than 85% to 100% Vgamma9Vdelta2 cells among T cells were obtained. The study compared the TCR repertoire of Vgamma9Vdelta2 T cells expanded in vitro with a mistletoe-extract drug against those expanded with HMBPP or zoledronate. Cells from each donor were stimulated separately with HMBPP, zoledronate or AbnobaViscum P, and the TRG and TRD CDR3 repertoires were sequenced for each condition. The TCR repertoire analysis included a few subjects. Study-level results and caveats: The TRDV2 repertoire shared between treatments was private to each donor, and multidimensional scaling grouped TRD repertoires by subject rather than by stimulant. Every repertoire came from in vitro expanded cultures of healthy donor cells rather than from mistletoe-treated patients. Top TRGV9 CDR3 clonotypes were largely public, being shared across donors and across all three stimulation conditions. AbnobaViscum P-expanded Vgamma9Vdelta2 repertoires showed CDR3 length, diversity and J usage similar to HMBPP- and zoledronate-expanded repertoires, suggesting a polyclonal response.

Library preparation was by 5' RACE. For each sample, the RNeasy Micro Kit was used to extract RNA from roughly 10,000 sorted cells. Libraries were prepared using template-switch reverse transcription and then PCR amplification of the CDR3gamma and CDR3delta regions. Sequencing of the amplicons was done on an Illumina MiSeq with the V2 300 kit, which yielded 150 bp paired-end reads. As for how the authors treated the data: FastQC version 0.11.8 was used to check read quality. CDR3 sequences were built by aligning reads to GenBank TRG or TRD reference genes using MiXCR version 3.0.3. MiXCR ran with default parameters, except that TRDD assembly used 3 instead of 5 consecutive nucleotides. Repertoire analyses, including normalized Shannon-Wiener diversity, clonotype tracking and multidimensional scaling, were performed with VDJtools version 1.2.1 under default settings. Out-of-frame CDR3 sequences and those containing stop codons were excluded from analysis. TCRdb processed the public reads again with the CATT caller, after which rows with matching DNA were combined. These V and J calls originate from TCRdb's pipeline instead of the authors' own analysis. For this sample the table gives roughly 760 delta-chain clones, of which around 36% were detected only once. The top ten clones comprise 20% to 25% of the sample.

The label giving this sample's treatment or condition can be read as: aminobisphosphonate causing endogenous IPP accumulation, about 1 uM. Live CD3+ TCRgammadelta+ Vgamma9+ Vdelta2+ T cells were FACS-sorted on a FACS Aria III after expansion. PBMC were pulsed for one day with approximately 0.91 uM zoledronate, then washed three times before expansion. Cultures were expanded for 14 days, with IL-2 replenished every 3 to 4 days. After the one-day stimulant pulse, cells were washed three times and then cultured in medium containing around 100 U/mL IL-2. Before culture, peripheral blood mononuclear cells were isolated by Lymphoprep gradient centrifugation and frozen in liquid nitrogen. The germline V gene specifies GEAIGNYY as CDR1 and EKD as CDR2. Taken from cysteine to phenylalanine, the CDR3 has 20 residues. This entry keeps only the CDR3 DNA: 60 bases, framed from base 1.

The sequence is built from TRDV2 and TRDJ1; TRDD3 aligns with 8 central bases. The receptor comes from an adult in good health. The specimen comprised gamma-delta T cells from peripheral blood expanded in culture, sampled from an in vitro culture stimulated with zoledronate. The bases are TGTGCCTGTGACACCGTCGGGTGGGGGGATAAATTTACCGACACTGATAAACTCATCTTT. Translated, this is CACDTVGWGDKFTDTDKLIF.